A single sample is the source of the 18 T cell receptor beta chains below, sequenced in a study of early T cells in non-severe SARS-CoV-2 infection. TCRdb itself ran the 5' RACE reads through MiXCR, one entry per CDR3 protein. The table has tens of thousands of distinct CDR3 sequences, under 15% seen once. The sample comprised whole blood. The receptor source for this set is an adult who was a healthcare worker with PCR-confirmed SARS-CoV-2 infection or an uninfected control (not recorded which).

This clonotype appeared many times. The J gene is TRBJ2-5, the V gene TRBV19; D is possibly TRBD2 (6 bases). Germline loops: CDR1 LNHDA, CDR2 SQIVND (reference sequence). The V gene lost 6 bases and the J gene lost 5 bases, with 10 bases spanning the gap. The CDR3 extends over 12 amino acids. In nucleotides, the CDR3 is TGTGCCAGTAGCGGGGGTTTGGAGACCCAGTACTTC. Residues: CASSGGLETQYF.

A few counts support this clonotype. The V and J genes are TRBV29-1 and TRBJ2-1; 7 bases map to TRBD2. Trimming took 3 bases from V and 8 from J; bases not matched to a gene: 7. Germline CDR1 reads SQVTM; CDR2 reads ANQGSEA. This CDR3 comprises 13 residues. CDR3 DNA: TGCAGCGTTGAGAGGAGGGAGGGATATGAGCAGTTCTTC. Amino acid sequence: CSVERREGYEQFF.

This clonotype was detected ten times or more. The V gene is TRBV27, the J gene TRBJ2-7, with 12 bases fitting TRBD1. The J segment lost 6 bases and the V segment lost 4 bases, leaving 4 bases of the junction unmatched. In germline, CDR1 is MNHEY, CDR2 SMNVEV (reference sequence). CDR3 length equals 14 residues. In nucleotides, the CDR3 is TGTGCCAGCAGTTACGGGACAGGGGGCTCCGAGCAGTACTTC. It encodes CASSYGTGGSEQYF.

This clonotype was found many times. The chain joins TRBV28 to TRBJ2-3, with D perhaps matching TRBD1 or TRBD2 (6 bases each). The V gene lost 3 bases and the J gene lost 4 bases, with 20 bases spanning the gap. Germline V gives CDR1 MDHEN, CDR2 SYDVKM. The CDR3 is 17 amino acids. The CDR3 DNA follows: TGTGCCAGCAGTTTGGGACTTCGGACAGAAGTGGCAGATACGCAGTATTTT. This translates into CASSLGLRTEVADTQYF. The full variable domain, with the rest looked up from reference TRBV28 and TRBJ2-3, is DVKVTQSSRYLVKRTGEKVFLECVQDMDHENMFWYRQDPGLGLRLIYFSYDVKMKEKGDIPEGYSVSREKKERFSLILESASTNQTSMYLCASSLGLRTEVADTQYFGPGTRLTVL.

This clonotype has a count of ten or more. The chain carries TRBV28 and TRBJ2-5; D gene uncertain. Trimming pared 3 bases from V and 1 base from J, leaving 6 bases between. Per the germline V gene, CDR1 is MDHEN and CDR2 is SYDVKM. There are 13 residues in the CDR3. CDR3 coding DNA: TGTGCCAGCAGTTTCCCCGCCCAAGAGACCCAGTACTTC. It specifies CASSFPAQETQYF. Full variable domain (missing parts from reference TRBV28 and TRBJ2-5): DVKVTQSSRYLVKRTGEKVFLECVQDMDHENMFWYRQDPGLGLRLIYFSYDVKMKEKGDIPEGYSVSREKKERFSLILESASTNQTSMYLCASSFPAQETQYFGPGTRLLVL.

The V gene is TRBV15, the J gene TRBJ2-1, with 7 bases matching TRBD1. CDR1 is LNHNV and CDR2 is YYDKDF in the germline V gene (reference sequence). CDR3 length equals 16 residues. V was clipped by 0 bases and J by 1 base; unmatched bases: 3. The DNA of the CDR3 is TGTGCCACCAGCAGAGAGTGGGACAGTTCCTACAATGAGCAGTTCTTC. It specifies CATSREWDSSYNEQFF.

This clonotype was counted many times. This chain connects TRBV19 to TRBJ2-1; D possibly uses TRBD1 or TRBD2 (6 bases each). CDR3 length equals 14 residues. The germline V and J ends were trimmed by 10 bases and 8 bases, with 21 bases remaining between them. CDR1 is LNHDA and CDR2 is SQIVND in the germline V gene (reference sequence). Here the CDR3 DNA reads TGTGCCACTGGTGTGTGGCAGGGGAGGCATGAGCAGTTCTTC. Translation: CATGVWQGRHEQFF.

There are many counts of this clonotype. The chain's CDR3 is CSVVEGKNIQYF. The DNA of the CDR3 is TGCAGCGTTGTAGAGGGGAAAAACATTCAGTACTTC. The V call is TRBV29-1, the J call TRBJ2-4, with D perhaps matching TRBD1 or TRBD2 (5 bases each). CDR1 and CDR2 (germline): SQVTM, ANQGSEA. The CDR3 contains 12 residues. Trimming shortened V by 4 bases and J by 4 bases, and 8 bases separated the two germline ends. Full variable domain (missing parts from reference TRBV29-1 and TRBJ2-4): SAVISQKPSRDICQRGTSLTIQCQVDSQVTMMFWYRQQPGQSLTLIATANQGSEATYESGFVIDKFPISRPNLTFSTLTVSNMSPEDSSIYLCSVVEGKNIQYFGAGTRLSVL.

This clonotype was recorded a few times. This chain connects TRBV21-1 to TRBJ2-7. TRBV21-1 is noted as a pseudogene. The CDR3 loop spans 11 amino acids. CDR3 residues: CASSRVYEQYF. DNA of the CDR3: TGTGCCAGCAGCAGGGTCTACGAGCAGTACTTC.

This clonotype was counted many times. The chain employs TRBV5-1 and TRBJ2-6; 10 bases agree with TRBD1. The CDR3 is 18 residues long. J gave up 0 bases and V 4 bases, and 7 bases lay outside the gene matches. Germline CDR1 and CDR2: SGHRS and YFSETQ. CDR3 loop: CASSVRTGGSSGANVLTF. The CDR3 DNA sequence: TGCGCCAGCAGCGTCCGGACAGGGGGAAGCTCTGGGGCCAACGTCCTGACTTTC.

This clonotype showed up many times. V is TRBV6-2 or TRBV6-3 and J is TRBJ2-7; tentatively, D is TRBD2 (5 bases). The V gene lost 1 base and the J gene lost 3 bases, with 10 bases spanning the gap. The germline V gene has CDR1 MNHEY and CDR2 SVGEGT. CDR3 length equals 14 residues. CDR3: CASSYLAAGYEQYF. CDR3 nucleotide sequence: TGTGCCAGCAGTTACTTGGCTGCGGGCTACGAGCAGTACTTC.

To note about this clonotype: The junction does not match germline at one end; this may be a read error. Here the CDR3 reads CASSLGGSHNEQFF. CDR3 DNA sequence: TGCGCCAGCAGCTTGGGGGGCTCCCACAATGAGCAGTTCTTC. V gene TRBV5-1 combines with J gene TRBJ2-1; a possible D gene is TRBD1 (5 bases). The CDR3 sequence is 14 residues long. From germline, CDR1 is SGHRS and CDR2 YFSETQ.

In this sample, this clonotype turned up a few times. The rearrangement links TRBV18 to TRBJ2-4; TRBD1 matches at 7 bases. The CDR3 extends over 18 amino acids. Trimming took 2 bases from V and 0 from J; bases not matched to a gene: 10. CDR1 and CDR2 from the germline V gene are KGHSH and LQKENI. The CDR3: CASSPSRDSDLAKNIQYF. CDR3 bases: TGTGCCAGCTCACCATCCCGGGACAGCGATTTAGCCAAAAACATTCAGTACTTC.

A few counts support this clonotype. The gene calls are TRBV29-1 and TRBJ1-1, with D maybe TRBD1 (5 bases). Germline assignment: CDR1 SQVTM and CDR2 ANQGSEA. V lost 4 bases and J 4 bases, leaving 10 bases between the germline ends. This CDR3 is built from 12 residues. The CDR3 DNA is TGCAGCGTTGTGGCCCAGGGCACTGAAGCTTTCTTT. This translates into CSVVAQGTEAFF.

This clonotype was seen a few times. Written as DNA, the CDR3 is TGTGCCTCGTGGGGGTTCGGCAGTTACTATGGCTACACCTTC. Its translation: CASWGFGSYYGYTF. The gene calls are TRBV28 and TRBJ1-2, with a weak D call TRBD1 (5 bases). The germline V gene encodes CDR1 MDHEN and CDR2 SYDVKM. This CDR3 is 14 amino acids long. The germline V and J ends were trimmed by 11 bases and 3 bases, with 19 bases remaining between them.

This clonotype came up many times. V is TRBV28 and J is TRBJ2-2; D gene ambiguous. Germline values: CDR1 MDHEN, CDR2 SYDVKM. This CDR3 has 14 amino acids. Trimming took 5 bases from V and 0 from J, leaving 7 bases between them. CDR3 in DNA: TGTGCCAGCAGTACGAGCCCGAACACCGGGGAGCTGTTTTTT. Amino acids: CASSTSPNTGELFF.

The J gene is TRBJ1-5, the V gene TRBV20-1; D might be TRBD1 (6 bases). The CDR3 consists of 15 residues. CDR1 is DFQATT and CDR2 is SNEGSKA in the germline V gene (reference sequence). V lost 0 bases to trimming and J lost 4 bases, with 13 bases between them. This chain's CDR3 is CSARDLTGTNQPQHF. For the CDR3, the DNA is TGCAGTGCTAGAGACCTCACAGGGACTAATCAGCCCCAGCATTTT.

This clonotype occurred many times. J is TRBJ1-2 and V is TRBV7-9; D ambiguous. The CDR3 loop spans 15 amino acids. Trimming cost V 1 base and J 2 bases, with 11 bases left between them. The V gene's germline CDR1 is SEHNR and CDR2 FQNEAQ (reference sequence). CDR3 DNA sequence: TGTGCCAGCAGCTTAGTCCTGTCCAGAAACTATGGCTACACCTTC. Protein product: CASSLVLSRNYGYTF.